The next 29 T cell receptor beta chains were all read from a single sample in a study of blood T cells in healthy people across ages. Then a second PCR, running roughly 7 to 12 cycles, was carried out with a sample-barcoded 5' primer and a J-beta primer mix. TCRdb passed the 5' RACE reads through MiXCR, listing each CDR3 protein once. The sample gives about 800,000 distinct CDR3 sequences, 46% of which show up once; about a sixth is in the top ten. Sequencing used blood. The receptors originated from an elderly man in good health.

J is TRBJ2-1 and V is TRBV5-1; possible D gene TRBD1, 6 bases. CDR1 and CDR2 (germline): SGHRS, YFSETQ. The V end was cut by 1 base, the J end by 6 bases, with 20 bases between. The CDR3 runs 17 residues. Written as DNA, the CDR3 is TGCGCCAGCAGCTTGTTCGGACAGAAGTCGAGCTGCAATGAGCAGTTCTTC. Translating gives CASSLFGQKSSCNEQFF.

The chain carries TRBV7-2 and TRBJ2-3, with D unresolved. The CDR3 sequence is 15 residues long. Germline lookup yields CDR1 SGHTA and CDR2 FQGNSA. V shed 7 bases and J shed 4 bases, with 18 bases lying between them. The CDR3 DNA sequence: TGTGCCAGCACCCGTTTGACCGGGCGACCAGATACGCAGTATTTT. As protein: CASTRLTGRPDTQYF.

The J gene is TRBJ2-1, the V gene TRBV29-1, with 9 bases aligning to TRBD2. With 2 bases clipped from V and 7 bases from J, the junction kept 12 bases outside the gene matches. Germline-derived CDR1 and CDR2 are SQVTM and ANQGSEA. The CDR3 is 16 residues long. The CDR3 DNA sequence: TGCAGCGTTGAATCCGGTGGTAGCGGGAGAATTAATGAGCAGTTCTTC. This translates into CSVESGGSGRINEQFF.

This clonotype was recorded a few times. The chain uses TRBV11-3 and TRBJ2-1; TRBD2 matches at 13 bases. The CDR3 runs to 15 residues. From germline, CDR1 is SGHNT and CDR2 YENEEA. V trimming: 1 base; J trimming: 12 bases; junction bases outside the gene matches: 6. The CDR3: CASSLGSGLAGVQFF. CDR3 in DNA: TGTGCCAGCAGCTTAGGGTCTGGACTAGCGGGAGTGCAGTTCTTC.

This clonotype turned up a few times. The chain uses TRBV28 and TRBJ2-7; TRBD2 matches 11 bases. The last part of the DNA fits TRBJ2-5 better; the J call may be wrong. Germline CDR1 MDHEN, CDR2 SYDVKM. CDR3 length: 18 amino acids. In DNA form, the CDR3 reads TGTGCCAGCAGTTACCCGTCACGGGGTAGCGGGAGGGGGGAGACCCAGTACTTC. This codes for CASSYPSRGSGRGETQYF.

Only a few counts were recorded for this clonotype. The chain couples TRBV7-2 to TRBJ2-5; 9 nucleotides line up with TRBD2. J was trimmed by 5 bases and V by 4 bases; bases with no gene match: 5. This CDR3 has 14 residues. Germline V gene data show CDR1 as SGHTA and CDR2 as FQGNSA. The chain's CDR3 is CASSSLAGFETQYF. CDR3 DNA sequence: TGTGCCAGCAGCTCCCTAGCGGGATTCGAGACCCAGTACTTC. Complete variable domain (other parts from reference TRBV7-2 and TRBJ2-5): GAGVSQSPSNKVTEKGKDVELRCDPISGHTALYWYRQSLGQGLEFLIYFQGNSAPDKSGLPSDRFSAERTGGSVSTLTIQRTQQEDSAVYLCASSSLAGFETQYFGPGTRLLVL.

The chain is built from TRBV7-3 and TRBJ2-3; 7 positions match TRBD2. The CDR3 has 16 amino acids. V trimming: 7 bases; J trimming: 2 bases; junction bases outside the gene matches: 12. CDR1 and CDR2 (germline): SGHTA, FQGTGA. CDR3 amino acids: CASTSVGGDYTDTQYF. Written as DNA, the CDR3 is TGTGCCAGCACCTCTGTAGGAGGGGACTACACAGATACGCAGTATTTT.

The chain joins TRBV28 to TRBJ2-3, with D hard to call. CDR3 size: 16 residues. V gave up 1 base and J gave up 0 bases, with 11 bases separating them. Germline V gives CDR1 MDHEN, CDR2 SYDVKM. Here the CDR3 DNA reads TGTGCCAGCAGTTTATACGTGGCACAAAGCACAGATACGCAGTATTTT. As protein: CASSLYVAQSTDTQYF.

This clonotype was seen a few times. The chain combines TRBV5-1 with TRBJ2-1; D is tentatively TRBD1 or TRBD2 (5 bases each). Germline loops: CDR1 SGHRS, CDR2 YFSETQ. The CDR3 sequence is 16 residues long. Trimming removed 1 base at V and 6 bases at J, with 17 bases between. Here the CDR3 reads CASSLWLGDLFNEQFF. DNA for the CDR3: TGCGCCAGCAGCTTGTGGTTAGGGGACCTCTTCAATGAGCAGTTCTTC.

The chain links TRBV24-1 to TRBJ2-2, with 11 nucleotides matching TRBD1. V shed 5 bases, J shed 6 bases, and the junction held 7 bases outside the gene matches. Germline V gives CDR1 KGHDR, CDR2 SFDVKD. This CDR3 contains 16 residues. The CDR3 protein is CATSGSGQGGSGELFF. The CDR3, as DNA: TGTGCCACCAGTGGGTCGGGACAGGGGGGTTCCGGGGAGCTGTTTTTT.

The V call is TRBV6-1, the J call TRBJ2-1; D possibly corresponds to TRBD2 (6 bases). The ends were cut back, 5 bases at V and 3 bases at J, with 23 bases in the middle. CDR3 length: 18 residues. Per the germline V gene, CDR1 is MNHNS and CDR2 is SASEGT. The CDR3 reads CASSWGREVGTGYNEQFF. CDR3 DNA sequence: TGTGCCAGCAGTTGGGGAAGGGAGGTGGGGACCGGCTACAATGAGCAGTTCTTC.

The chain employs TRBV15 and TRBJ1-4, with D possibly matching TRBD1 (5 bases). The CDR3 covers 12 residues. V lost 7 bases and J lost 8, with 11 bases in between. Germline CDR1 reads LNHNV; CDR2 reads YYDKDF (reference sequence). CDR3 residues: CATNGGGEKLFF. CDR3 bases: TGTGCCACCAACGGGGGGGGGGAAAAACTGTTTTTT.

This chain links TRBV14 with TRBJ2-1, with 9 bases lining up with TRBD1. Germline values: CDR1 SGHDN, CDR2 FVKESK. The CDR3 spans 18 residues. Trimming took 5 bases from V and 10 from J; bases not matched to a gene: 21. CDR3 in amino acids: CASSSTRLRGTGSKEQFF. The CDR3 nucleotides are TGTGCCAGCAGCTCTACTAGATTACGGGGGACAGGGTCCAAGGAGCAGTTCTTC.

The chain recombines TRBV28 with TRBJ2-2; no reliable D call. Trimming cost V 3 bases and J 2 bases, with 13 bases left between them. CDR3 size: 16 residues. Germline V CDR1 and CDR2: MDHEN, SYDVKM. This chain's CDR3 is CASSLISLINTGELFF. Here the CDR3 DNA reads TGTGCCAGCAGTTTGATTTCGCTAATTAACACCGGGGAGCTGTTTTTT. Using reference TRBV28 and TRBJ2-2 for the parts outside the CDR3, the full variable domain is DVKVTQSSRYLVKRTGEKVFLECVQDMDHENMFWYRQDPGLGLRLIYFSYDVKMKEKGDIPEGYSVSREKKERFSLILESASTNQTSMYLCASSLISLINTGELFFGEGSRLTVL.

Of note for this clonotype: Possible read error: a much larger clone is one base away. The rearrangement links TRBV24-1 to TRBJ2-5, with D perhaps matching TRBD1 (6 bases). Germline V gene data show CDR1 as KGHDR and CDR2 as SFDVKD. The CDR3 is 14 residues long. V was cut by 9 bases and J by 5 bases, with 18 bases left in between. CDR3 coding DNA: TGTGCCACCGAGTCCGGCAGGGGCATGGAGACCCAGTACTTC. This codes for CATESGRGMETQYF.

The count of this clonotype is one. The V call is TRBV6-5, the J call TRBJ2-5; D ambiguous. The CDR3 is made up of 12 amino acids. From germline, CDR1 is MNHEY and CDR2 SVGAGI. The V gene lost 8 bases and the J gene lost 2 bases, with 9 bases spanning the gap. For the CDR3, the DNA is TGTGCCAGCCGGTCCCTACAAGAGACCCAGTACTTC. As protein: CASRSLQETQYF.

V is TRBV20-1 and J is TRBJ2-3, with 7 bases lining up with TRBD1. Germline CDR1 reads DFQATT; CDR2 reads SNEGSKA (reference sequence). With V trimmed by 4 bases and J by 2 bases, 12 bases remained unmatched. The CDR3 extends over 16 amino acids. CDR3 DNA sequence: TGCAGTGCTACATTACTAGACAGGGCCCCCACAGATACGCAGTATTTT. Protein product: CSATLLDRAPTDTQYF.

The chain uses TRBV9 and TRBJ2-1, with D possibly TRBD2 on 6 matching bases. Looked up from germline, CDR1 is SGDLS and CDR2 is YYNGEE. CDR3 length equals 13 residues. Trimming removed 0 bases at V and 9 bases at J, with 10 bases between. The CDR3 bases are TGTGCCAGCAGCGTAGGTCGGGGGAGTGAGCAGTTCTTC. Protein sequence: CASSVGRGSEQFF.

In its sample, this clonotype was seen a few times. V usage is TRBV12-3 or TRBV12-4 and J usage is TRBJ2-1, with 9 bases aligning to TRBD2. With the DNA end fitting TRBJ2-7 better, the J assignment may be wrong. The CDR3 is made up of 17 amino acids. CDR3 region: CASSFRLAGYSYNEQYF. The CDR3 DNA follows: TGTGCCAGCAGTTTTCGGCTAGCGGGGTATTCCTACAATGAGCAGTACTTC.

A few counts support this clonotype. The V call is TRBV7-8, the J call TRBJ2-1, with a tentative D call TRBD2 (6 bases). Per germline, CDR1 SGHVS and CDR2 FQNEAQ. This CDR3 comprises 15 residues. With 5 bases removed from V and 6 bases from J, the gap between germline ends came to 17 bases. CDR3 DNA sequence: TGTGCCAGCAGCGCGCGGGACGGGTCCGCCAATGAGCAGTTCTTC. Translated: CASSARDGSANEQFF.

The chain has TRBV7-9 and TRBJ2-5; D gene uncertain. The germline gives CDR1 SEHNR, CDR2 FQNEAQ (reference sequence). V lost 3 bases and J lost 2, with 10 bases in between. The CDR3 has 14 amino acids. This CDR3 is CASSFPPLQETQYF. CDR3 nucleotide sequence: TGTGCCAGCAGCTTTCCCCCTCTTCAAGAGACCCAGTACTTC.

The chain recombines TRBV4-2 with TRBJ2-1, with 9 bases identical to TRBD2. This CDR3 is built from 15 residues. V was pared by 1 base and J by 7 bases, with 5 bases of the junction left unmatched. Germline V gene data show CDR1 as LGHNA and CDR2 as YNFKEQ. The CDR3 coding sequence is TGTGCCAGCAGCCAAGTGCGGACTAGCGTGAATGAGCAGTTCTTC. Its protein is CASSQVRTSVNEQFF.

This sequence joins TRBV7-9 and TRBJ2-7; 8 bases are a match to TRBD2. CDR3 length equals 14 residues. Trimming at V came to 5 bases and at J to 5 bases, leaving 8 bases not matched to a gene. Per germline, CDR1 SEHNR and CDR2 FQNEAQ (reference sequence). As DNA, the CDR3 is TGTGCCAGCAGCCCTGGACTAGCTGTAAACGAGCAGTACTTC. The encoded protein is CASSPGLAVNEQYF.

V and J are TRBV20-1 and TRBJ2-7; D tentatively reads TRBD1 or TRBD2 (6 bases each). In germline, CDR1 is DFQATT, CDR2 SNEGSKA (reference sequence). V was cut by 4 bases and J by 7 bases, with 20 bases left in between. The CDR3 length is 14 residues. CDR3 in amino acids: CSAIELGGYNEQYF. The CDR3 bases are TGCAGTGCTATCGAACTGGGGGGCTACAATGAGCAGTACTTC.

The gene calls are TRBV29-1 and TRBJ2-2; 15 bases are a match to TRBD2. The CDR3 length is 17 residues. Germline CDR1 reads SQVTM; CDR2 reads ANQGSEA. V lost 3 bases and J lost 1; bases outside the gene matches: 3. CDR3 DNA sequence: TGCAGCGTTGAGGGACTAGCGGGAGGAAAGAACACCGGGGAGCTGTTTTTT. It is translated as CSVEGLAGGKNTGELFF.

This clonotype occurred many times. The chain recombines TRBV7-2 with TRBJ2-1; 7 bases are a match to TRBD2. V dropped 2 bases and J dropped 0; count of bases not matched to a gene: 7. Germline V CDR1 and CDR2: SGHTA, FQGNSA. The CDR3 sequence is 17 residues long. The CDR3 DNA reads as TGTGCCAGCAGCTTACTGGGAGCGGGGAGCTCCTACAATGAGCAGTTCTTC. Protein sequence: CASSLLGAGSSYNEQFF.

V and J are TRBV5-1 and TRBJ1-4; D remains unclear. Deletions cut 0 bases from V and 0 bases from J, with 9 bases between. Germline CDR1 reads SGHRS; CDR2 reads YFSETQ. The CDR3 extends over 16 amino acids. CDR3 amino acids: CASSLDRIATNEKLFF. In DNA form, the CDR3 reads TGCGCCAGCAGCTTGGACAGAATTGCAACTAATGAAAAACTGTTTTTT.

The chain combines TRBV4-1 with TRBJ2-2; the match to TRBD2 covers 11 bases. Unmatched junction bases numbered 9, after V lost 1 base and J lost 5 bases. CDR3 length equals 18 residues. CDR1 is MGHRA and CDR2 is YSYEKL in the germline V gene. The CDR3 DNA follows: TGCGCCAGCAGCCAAGGCCGCCTAGCGGGAGGTATGACCGGGGAGCTGTTTTTT. The encoded protein is CASSQGRLAGGMTGELFF.

In its sample, this clonotype was seen a few times. The chain uses TRBV2 and TRBJ2-1; no reliable D call. Trimming cost V 6 bases and J 3 bases, with 6 bases left between them. The CDR3 runs 12 residues. Germline assignment: CDR1 SNHLY and CDR2 FYNNEI. CDR3 amino acids: CASSADYNEQFF. The CDR3 DNA reads TGTGCCAGCAGCGCGGACTACAATGAGCAGTTCTTC.